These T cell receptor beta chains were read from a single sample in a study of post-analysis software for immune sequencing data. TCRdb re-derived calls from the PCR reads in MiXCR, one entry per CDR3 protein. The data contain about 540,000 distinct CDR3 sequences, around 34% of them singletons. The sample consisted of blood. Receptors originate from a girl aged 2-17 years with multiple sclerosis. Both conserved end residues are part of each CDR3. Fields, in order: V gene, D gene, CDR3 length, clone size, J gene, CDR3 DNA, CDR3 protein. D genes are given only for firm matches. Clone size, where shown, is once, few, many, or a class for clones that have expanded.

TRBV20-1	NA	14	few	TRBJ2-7	TGCAGTGCTAGAAGCGGACAGTTCTCCTACGAGCAGTACTTC	CSARSGQFSYEQYF
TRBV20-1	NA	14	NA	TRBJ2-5	TGCAGTGCTAGAGGCATACTAGTTTCGGAGACCCAGTACTTC	CSARGILVSETQYF
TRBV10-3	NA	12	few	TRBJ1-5	TGTGCCATCAGTGTCGGGGGACAGCCCCAGCATTTT	CAISVGGQPQHF
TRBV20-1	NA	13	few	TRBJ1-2	TGCAGTGCTTACGACGCAGGGGACTATGGCTACACCTTC	CSAYDAGDYGYTF
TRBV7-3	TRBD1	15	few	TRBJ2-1	TGTGCCAGCAGCCGACAGGGCGGGACAGGGGCTGAGCAGTTCTTC	CASSRQGGTGAEQFF
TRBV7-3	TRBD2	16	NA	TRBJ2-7	TGTGCCAGCAGCCCGTTCGGTCCTAGCGGCTCCTACGAGCAGTACTTC	CASSPFGPSGSYEQYF
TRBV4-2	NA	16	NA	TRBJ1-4	TGTGCCAGCAGCCAAGATGGGCGGGGGAAGGATGAAAAACTGTTTTTT	CASSQDGRGKDEKLFF
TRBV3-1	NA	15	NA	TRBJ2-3	TGTGCCAGCAGCCAAGACGTCAGCGGCACAGATACGCAGTATTTT	CASSQDVSGTDTQYF
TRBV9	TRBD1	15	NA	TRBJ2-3	TGTGCCAGCAGCGCCCGGGACAGGGGGGCAGATACGCAGTATTTT	CASSARDRGADTQYF
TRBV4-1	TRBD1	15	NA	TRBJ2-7	TGCGCCAGCAGCCAGGCCGGGACAGGGGTCCACGAGCAGTACTTC	CASSQAGTGVHEQYF
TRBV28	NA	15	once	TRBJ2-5	TGTGCCAGCAGATCCGCGGGGCCTCCTGAAGAGGCCCAGTACTTC	CASRSAGPPEEAQYF
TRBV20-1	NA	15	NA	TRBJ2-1	TGCAGTGCTAGGGTGTCAGCGGAAGAGGTGGGTGAGCAGTTCTTC	CSARVSAEEVGEQFF
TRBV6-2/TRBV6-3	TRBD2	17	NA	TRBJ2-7	TGTGCCAGCAGTCACAGACTGAGCGGGGGATTCTCTTACGAGCAGTACTTC	CASSHRLSGGFSYEQYF
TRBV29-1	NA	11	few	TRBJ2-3	TGCAGCGTTTACGGCACAGATACGCAGTATTTT	CSVYGTDTQYF
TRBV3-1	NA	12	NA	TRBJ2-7	TGTGCCAGCAGCCACCGGACTGGCGAGCAGTACTTC	CASSHRTGEQYF
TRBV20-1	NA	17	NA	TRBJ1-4	TGCAGTGCTAGAGGAACCAGGGGAAGGAGAACTAATGAAAAACTGTTTTTT	CSARGTRGRRTNEKLFF
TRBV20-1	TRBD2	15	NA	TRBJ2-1	TGCAGTGCTGGTCGACTAGCGGGGGCATACAATGAGCAGTTCTTC	CSAGRLAGAYNEQFF
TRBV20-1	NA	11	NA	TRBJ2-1	TGCAGTGCTAGGACCAGGCATGAGCAGTTCTTC	CSARTRHEQFF
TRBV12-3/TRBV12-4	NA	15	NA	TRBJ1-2	TGTGCCAGCAGACCCCACCGGGCCGCAGTATATGGCTACACCTTC	CASRPHRAAVYGYTF
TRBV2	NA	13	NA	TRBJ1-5	TGTGCCAGCAGTCCGGGGCCACCCCAGCCCCAGCATTTT	CASSPGPPQPQHF
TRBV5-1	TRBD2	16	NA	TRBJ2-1	TGCGCCAGCAGCGCCTACACTAGCGGGAGAAACAATGAGCAGTTCTTC	CASSAYTSGRNNEQFF
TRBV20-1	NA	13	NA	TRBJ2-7	TGCAGTGCTAGAGATATGGGAGCCTACGAGCAGTACTTC	CSARDMGAYEQYF
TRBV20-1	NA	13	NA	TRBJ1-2	TGCAGTGCTGCCTTGCAGAATAACTATGGCTACACCTTC	CSAALQNNYGYTF
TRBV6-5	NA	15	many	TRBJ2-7	TGTGCCAGCACTTTGGCCGCATCTAGGGACTACGAGCAGTACTTC	CASTLAASRDYEQYF
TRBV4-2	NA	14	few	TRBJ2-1	TGTGCCAGCAGCCTGGCCCAGGGGCCCAATGAGCAGTTCTTC	CASSLAQGPNEQFF
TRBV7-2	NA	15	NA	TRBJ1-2	TGTGCCAGCAGCTTAGTGGAGGGCTTAAACTATGGCTACACCTTC	CASSLVEGLNYGYTF
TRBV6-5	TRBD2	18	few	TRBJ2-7	TGTGCCAGCAGTTACTCAGGGCCCCTAGCGGGGGATCACTACGAGCAGTACTTC	CASSYSGPLAGDHYEQYF
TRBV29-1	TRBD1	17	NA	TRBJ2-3	TGCAGCGTTGAAAGGTTGCAGGGGGCGGGAAGCACAGATACGCAGTATTTT	CSVERLQGAGSTDTQYF
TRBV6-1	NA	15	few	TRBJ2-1	TGTGCCAGCAGACCCAGACAGGTGATAGGAAATGAGCAGTTCTTC	CASRPRQVIGNEQFF
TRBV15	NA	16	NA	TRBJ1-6	TGTGCCACCAGCAGAGATGAGCCAGACGCGAATTCACCCCTCCACTTT	CATSRDEPDANSPLHF
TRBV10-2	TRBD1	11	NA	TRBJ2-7	TGCACCAGTCGACAGGGGGGGGAGCAGTACTTC	CTSRQGGEQYF
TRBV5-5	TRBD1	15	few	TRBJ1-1	TGTGCCAGCGGCTACAGGGGTTGGTCGAACACTGAAGCTTTCTTT	CASGYRGWSNTEAFF